What follows describes a single TCR beta chain. Antigen unknown. V was pared by 1 base and J by 1 base, with 14 bases between. CDR1 is MGHRA, CDR2 YSYEKL, per germline. The CDR3 is 16 residues long. TCRdb reprocessed the RACE reads via MiXCR and lists one record per CDR3 protein. The repertoire has about 54,000 distinct CDR3 sequences, 9.5% to 10% of them found once; the top ten carry approximately 1.6%. This sample was taken from a study of human T cells and chemical hapten exposure. This sample's time point: patch test 2, 6 weeks after DPC sensitization. Regarding treatment: therapeutic diphenylcyclopropenone sensitization with weekly scalp DPC. Overall study findings and caveats: TCRs at a frequency above 1 in 1000 stayed unchanged with DPC sensitization.

The material was whole blood, obtained in connection with sensitization to the hapten diphenylcyclopropenone (DPC). The chain is built from TRBV4-1 and TRBJ2-7; D is perhaps TRBD2 (7 bases). The clonotype comes from a woman aged 45-59 years with alopecia areata. Some clones in this sample may be carry-over from other donors' samples. This CDR3 reads CASSQGEGVRSYEQYF. Written as DNA, the CDR3 is TGCGCCAGCAGCCAAGGGGAGGGGGTTCGATCCTACGAGCAGTACTTC.